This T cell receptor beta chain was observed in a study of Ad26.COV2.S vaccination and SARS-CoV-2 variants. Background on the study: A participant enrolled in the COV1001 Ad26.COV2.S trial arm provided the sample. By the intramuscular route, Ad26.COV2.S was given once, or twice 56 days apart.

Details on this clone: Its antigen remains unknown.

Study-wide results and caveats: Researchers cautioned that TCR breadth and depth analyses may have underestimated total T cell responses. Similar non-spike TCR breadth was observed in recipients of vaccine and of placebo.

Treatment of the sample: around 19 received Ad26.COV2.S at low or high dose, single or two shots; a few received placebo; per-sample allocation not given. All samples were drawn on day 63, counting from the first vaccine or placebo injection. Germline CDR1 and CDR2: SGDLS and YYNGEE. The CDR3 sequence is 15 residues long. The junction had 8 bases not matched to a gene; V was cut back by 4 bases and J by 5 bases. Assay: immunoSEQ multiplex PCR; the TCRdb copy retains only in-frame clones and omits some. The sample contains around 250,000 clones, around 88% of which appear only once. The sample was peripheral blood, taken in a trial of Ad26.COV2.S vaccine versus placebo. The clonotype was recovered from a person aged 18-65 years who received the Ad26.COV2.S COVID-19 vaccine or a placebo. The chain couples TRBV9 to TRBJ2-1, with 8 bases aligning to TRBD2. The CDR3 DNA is TGTGCCAGCAGCCCCCGGACTAGCAGCAACAATGAGCAGTTCTTC. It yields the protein CASSPRTSSNNEQFF.